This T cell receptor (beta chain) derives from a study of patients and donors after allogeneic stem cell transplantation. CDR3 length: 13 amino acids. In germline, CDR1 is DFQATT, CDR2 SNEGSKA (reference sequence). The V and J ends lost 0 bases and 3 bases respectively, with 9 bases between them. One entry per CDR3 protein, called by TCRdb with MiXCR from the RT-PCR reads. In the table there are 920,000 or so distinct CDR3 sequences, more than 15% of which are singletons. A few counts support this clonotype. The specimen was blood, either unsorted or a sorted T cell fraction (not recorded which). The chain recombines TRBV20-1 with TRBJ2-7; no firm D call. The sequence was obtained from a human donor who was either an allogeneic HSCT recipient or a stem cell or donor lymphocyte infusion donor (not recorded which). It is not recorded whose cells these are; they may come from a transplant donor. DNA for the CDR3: TGCAGTGCTAGAGATCCCAGAAACTACGAGCAGTACTTC. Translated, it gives CSARDPRNYEQYF.